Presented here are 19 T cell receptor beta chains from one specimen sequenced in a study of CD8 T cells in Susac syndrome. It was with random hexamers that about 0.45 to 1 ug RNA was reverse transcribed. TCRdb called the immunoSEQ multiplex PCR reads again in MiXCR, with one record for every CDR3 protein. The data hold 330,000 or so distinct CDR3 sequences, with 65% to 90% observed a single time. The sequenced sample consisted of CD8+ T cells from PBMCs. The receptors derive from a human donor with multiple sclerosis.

Here the CDR3 reads CASSQVGGASEQYF. DNA of the CDR3: TGTGCCAGCAGCCAGGTGGGGGGCGCGTCCGAGCAGTACTTC. This chain links TRBV7-3 with TRBJ2-7; D possibly uses TRBD1 or TRBD2 (6 bases each). The germline gives CDR1 SGHTA, CDR2 FQGTGA. This CDR3 is 14 amino acids long. Trimming took 5 bases from V and 6 from J, leaving 17 bases between them.

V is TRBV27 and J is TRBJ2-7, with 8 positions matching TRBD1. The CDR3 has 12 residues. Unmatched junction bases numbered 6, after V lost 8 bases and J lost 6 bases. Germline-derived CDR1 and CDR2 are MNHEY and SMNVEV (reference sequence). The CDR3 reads CASRTGLLEQYF. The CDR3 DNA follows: TGTGCCAGCCGGACAGGGCTGCTCGAGCAGTACTTC.

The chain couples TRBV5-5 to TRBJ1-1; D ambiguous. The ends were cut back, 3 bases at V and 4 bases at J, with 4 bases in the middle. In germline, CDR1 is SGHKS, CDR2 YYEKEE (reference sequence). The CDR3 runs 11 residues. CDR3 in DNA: TGTGCCAGCAGCTACGTCACTGAAGCTTTCTTT. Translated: CASSYVTEAFF.

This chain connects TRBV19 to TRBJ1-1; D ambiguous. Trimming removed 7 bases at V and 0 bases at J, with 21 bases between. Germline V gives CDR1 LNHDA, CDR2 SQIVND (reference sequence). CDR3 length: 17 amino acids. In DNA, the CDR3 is TGTGCCAGTATCCCTCAAGTGGGAACAGAGATGAACACTGAAGCTTTCTTT. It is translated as CASIPQVGTEMNTEAFF.

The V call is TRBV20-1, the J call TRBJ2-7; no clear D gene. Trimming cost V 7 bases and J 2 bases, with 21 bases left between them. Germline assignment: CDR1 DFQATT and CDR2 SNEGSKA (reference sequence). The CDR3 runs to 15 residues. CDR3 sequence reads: CSVTLSQGLTYEQYF. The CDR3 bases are TGCAGTGTCACGCTGAGCCAAGGGCTAACCTACGAGCAGTACTTC.

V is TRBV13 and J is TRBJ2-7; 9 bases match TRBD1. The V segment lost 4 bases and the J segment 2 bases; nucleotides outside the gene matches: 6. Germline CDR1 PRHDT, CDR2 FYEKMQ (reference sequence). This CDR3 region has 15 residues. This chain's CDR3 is CASSSPRDRAYEQYF. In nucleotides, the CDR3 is TGTGCCAGCAGCTCCCCCCGGGACAGGGCCTACGAGCAGTACTTC.

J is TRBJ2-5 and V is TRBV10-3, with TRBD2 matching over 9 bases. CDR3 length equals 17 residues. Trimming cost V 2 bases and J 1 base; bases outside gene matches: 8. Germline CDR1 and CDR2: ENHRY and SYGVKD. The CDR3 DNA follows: TGTGCCATCAGTGAGGTAGCGGGAGCTGGGGTCCAAGAGACCCAGTACTTC. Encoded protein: CAISEVAGAGVQETQYF.

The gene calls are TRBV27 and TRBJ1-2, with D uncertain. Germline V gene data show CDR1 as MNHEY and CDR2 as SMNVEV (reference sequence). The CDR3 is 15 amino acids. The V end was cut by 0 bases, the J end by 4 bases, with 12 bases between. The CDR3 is CASSLSQPGLYGYTF. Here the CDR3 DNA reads TGTGCCAGCAGTTTATCGCAGCCGGGCCTCTATGGCTACACCTTC.

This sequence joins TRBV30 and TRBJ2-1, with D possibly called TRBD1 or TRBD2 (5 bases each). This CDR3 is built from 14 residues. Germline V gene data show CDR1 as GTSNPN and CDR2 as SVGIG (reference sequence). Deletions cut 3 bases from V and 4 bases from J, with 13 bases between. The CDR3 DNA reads TGTGCCTGGAGGAGCGGCGCAGGGTACAATGAGCAGTTCTTC. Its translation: CAWRSGAGYNEQFF.

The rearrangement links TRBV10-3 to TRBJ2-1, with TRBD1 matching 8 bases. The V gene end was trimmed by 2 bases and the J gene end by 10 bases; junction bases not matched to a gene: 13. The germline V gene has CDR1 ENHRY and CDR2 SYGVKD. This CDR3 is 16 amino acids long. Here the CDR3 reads CAISETRTGRKREQFF. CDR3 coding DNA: TGTGCCATCAGTGAGACTAGGACAGGGAGGAAAAGGGAGCAGTTCTTC.

CDR3 sequence (DNA): TGTGCCAGCAGCCAAGATTGGGTTTATAGCGAGCAGTTCTTC. This sequence encodes CASSQDWVYSEQFF. V gene TRBV3-1 combines with J gene TRBJ2-1; D not resolved. V dropped 0 bases and J dropped 10 bases, with 13 bases sitting between them. This CDR3 is built from 14 residues. In germline, CDR1 is LGHDT, CDR2 YNNKEL (reference sequence).

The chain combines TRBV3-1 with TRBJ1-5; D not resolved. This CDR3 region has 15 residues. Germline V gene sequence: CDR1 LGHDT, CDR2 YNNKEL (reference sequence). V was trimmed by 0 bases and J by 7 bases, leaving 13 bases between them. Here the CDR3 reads CASSQDPTRGQPQHF. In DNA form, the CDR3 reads TGTGCCAGCAGCCAAGACCCAACGCGAGGACAGCCCCAGCATTTT.

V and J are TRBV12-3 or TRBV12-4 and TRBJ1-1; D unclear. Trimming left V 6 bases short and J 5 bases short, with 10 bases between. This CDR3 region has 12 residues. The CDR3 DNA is TGTGCCAGCAGAGTGGCCAGGACTGAAGCTTTCTTT. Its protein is CASRVARTEAFF.

CDR3 sequence: CASSYRDRAPYEQYF. The CDR3 coding sequence is TGTGCCAGCAGTTACCGGGACAGGGCTCCCTACGAGCAGTACTTC. The chain joins TRBV6-2 or TRBV6-3 to TRBJ2-7, with 9 positions matching TRBD1. In germline, CDR1 is MNHEY, CDR2 SVGEGT. This CDR3 has 15 residues. Trimming removed 2 bases from V and 2 bases from J; junction bases left unmatched: 4.

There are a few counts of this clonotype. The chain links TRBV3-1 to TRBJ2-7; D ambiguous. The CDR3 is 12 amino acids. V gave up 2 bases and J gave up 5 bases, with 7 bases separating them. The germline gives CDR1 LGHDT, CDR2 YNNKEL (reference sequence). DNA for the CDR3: TGTGCCAGCAGCCAAATCCGGGACGAGCAGTACTTC. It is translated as CASSQIRDEQYF.

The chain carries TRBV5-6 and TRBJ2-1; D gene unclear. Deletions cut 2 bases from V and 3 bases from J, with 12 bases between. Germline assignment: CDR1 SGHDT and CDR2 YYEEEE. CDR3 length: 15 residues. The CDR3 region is CASSLARRVYNEQFF. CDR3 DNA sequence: TGTGCCAGCAGCTTAGCCCGTAGGGTCTACAATGAGCAGTTCTTC.

The CDR3 sequence is CASSQGSGEETQYF. The CDR3 nucleotides read TGCGCCAGCAGCCAAGGCTCAGGGGAAGAGACCCAGTACTTC. The gene calls are TRBV4-3 and TRBJ2-5; a possible D gene is TRBD1 (6 bases). The V gene lost 1 base and the J gene lost 3 bases, with 9 bases spanning the gap. There are 14 residues in the CDR3. The V gene's germline CDR1 is LGHNA and CDR2 YSLEER.

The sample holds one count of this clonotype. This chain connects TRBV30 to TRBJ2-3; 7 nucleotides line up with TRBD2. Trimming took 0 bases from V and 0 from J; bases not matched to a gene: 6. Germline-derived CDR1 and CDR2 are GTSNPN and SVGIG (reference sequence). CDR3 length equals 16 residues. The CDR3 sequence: CAWSVRGRASTDTQYF. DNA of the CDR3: TGTGCCTGGAGTGTACGTGGGAGGGCTAGCACAGATACGCAGTATTTT.

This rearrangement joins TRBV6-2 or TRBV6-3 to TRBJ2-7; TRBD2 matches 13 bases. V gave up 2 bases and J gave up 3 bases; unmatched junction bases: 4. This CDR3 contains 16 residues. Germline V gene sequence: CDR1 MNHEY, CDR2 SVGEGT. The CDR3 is CASSYRTSGSVYEQYF. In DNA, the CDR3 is TGTGCCAGCAGTTACCGGACTAGCGGGAGTGTCTACGAGCAGTACTTC.